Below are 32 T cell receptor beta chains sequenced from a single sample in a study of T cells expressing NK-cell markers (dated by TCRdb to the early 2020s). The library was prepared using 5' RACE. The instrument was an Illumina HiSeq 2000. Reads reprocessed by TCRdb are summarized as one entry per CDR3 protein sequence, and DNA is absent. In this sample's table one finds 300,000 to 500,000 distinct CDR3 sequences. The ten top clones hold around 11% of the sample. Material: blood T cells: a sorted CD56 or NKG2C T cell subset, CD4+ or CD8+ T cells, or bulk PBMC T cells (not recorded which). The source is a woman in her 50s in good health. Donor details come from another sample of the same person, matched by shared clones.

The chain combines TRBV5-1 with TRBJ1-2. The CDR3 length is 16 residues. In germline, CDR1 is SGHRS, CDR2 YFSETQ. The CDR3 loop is CASSFGLAGINYGYTF.

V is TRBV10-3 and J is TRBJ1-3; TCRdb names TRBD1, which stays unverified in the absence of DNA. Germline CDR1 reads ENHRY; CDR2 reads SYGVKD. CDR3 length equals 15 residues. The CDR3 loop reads CAIREGPRPENTIYF.

This CDR3 is CSARDGAGGGSYNEQFF. J is TRBJ2-1 and V is TRBV20-1; the D gene TCRdb calls, TRBD1, cannot be checked with no DNA. CDR1 is DFQATT, CDR2 SNEGSKA, per germline (reference sequence). The CDR3 is 17 amino acids.

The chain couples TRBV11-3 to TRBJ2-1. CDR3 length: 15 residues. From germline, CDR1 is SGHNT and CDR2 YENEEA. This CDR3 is CASSLRLGSYNEQFF.

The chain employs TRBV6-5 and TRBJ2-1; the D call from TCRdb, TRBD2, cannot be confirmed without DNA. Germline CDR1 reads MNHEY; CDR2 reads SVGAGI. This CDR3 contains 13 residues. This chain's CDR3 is CASTPGLAGEQFF.

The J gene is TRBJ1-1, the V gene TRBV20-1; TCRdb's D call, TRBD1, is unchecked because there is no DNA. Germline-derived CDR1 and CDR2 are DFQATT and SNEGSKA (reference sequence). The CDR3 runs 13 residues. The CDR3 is CSAGGFRNTEAFF.

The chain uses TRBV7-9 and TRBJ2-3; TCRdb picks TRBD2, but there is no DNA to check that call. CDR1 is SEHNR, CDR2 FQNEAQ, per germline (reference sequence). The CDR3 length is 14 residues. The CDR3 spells CASSGPGLVDTQYF.

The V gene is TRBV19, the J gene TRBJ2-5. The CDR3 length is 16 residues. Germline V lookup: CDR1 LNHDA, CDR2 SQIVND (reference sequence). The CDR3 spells CASSIGRRTIQETQYF.

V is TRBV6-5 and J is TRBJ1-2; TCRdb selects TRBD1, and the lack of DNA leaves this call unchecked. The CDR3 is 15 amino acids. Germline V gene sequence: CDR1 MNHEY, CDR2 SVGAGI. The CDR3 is CASSYRTGTGYGYTF.

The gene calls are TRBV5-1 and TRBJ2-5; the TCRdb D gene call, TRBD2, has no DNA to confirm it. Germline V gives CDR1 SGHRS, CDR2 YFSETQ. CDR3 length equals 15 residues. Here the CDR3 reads CASSDYSGTMETQYF.

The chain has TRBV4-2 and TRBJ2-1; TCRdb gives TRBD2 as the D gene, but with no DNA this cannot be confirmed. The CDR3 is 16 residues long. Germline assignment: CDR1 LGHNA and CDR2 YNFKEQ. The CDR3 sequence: CASSQDLGLALNEQFF.

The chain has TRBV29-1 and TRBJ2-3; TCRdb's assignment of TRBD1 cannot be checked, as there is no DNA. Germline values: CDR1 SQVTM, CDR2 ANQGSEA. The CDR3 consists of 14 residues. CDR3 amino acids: CSVAPTSSTDTQYF.

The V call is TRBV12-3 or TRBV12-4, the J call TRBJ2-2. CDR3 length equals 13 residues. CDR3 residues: CASSYRETGELFF.

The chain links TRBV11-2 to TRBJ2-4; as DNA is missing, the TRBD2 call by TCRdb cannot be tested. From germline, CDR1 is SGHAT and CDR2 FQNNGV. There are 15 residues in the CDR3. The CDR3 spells CASSRPGLRQNIQYF.

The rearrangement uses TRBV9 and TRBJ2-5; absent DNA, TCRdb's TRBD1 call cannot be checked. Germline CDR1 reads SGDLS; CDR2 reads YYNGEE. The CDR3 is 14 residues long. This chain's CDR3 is CASSAGINQETQYF.

This CDR3 reads CASRIGETQYF. The chain employs TRBV6-5 and TRBJ2-5. This CDR3 comprises 11 residues. Per germline, CDR1 MNHEY and CDR2 SVGAGI.

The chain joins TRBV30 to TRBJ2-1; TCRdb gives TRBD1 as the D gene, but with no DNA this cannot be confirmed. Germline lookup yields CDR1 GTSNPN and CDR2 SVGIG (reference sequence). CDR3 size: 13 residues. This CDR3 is CAYKQGPYNEQFF.

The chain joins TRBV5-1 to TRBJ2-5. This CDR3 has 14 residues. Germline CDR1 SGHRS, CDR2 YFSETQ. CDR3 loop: CASSTPQAQETQYF.

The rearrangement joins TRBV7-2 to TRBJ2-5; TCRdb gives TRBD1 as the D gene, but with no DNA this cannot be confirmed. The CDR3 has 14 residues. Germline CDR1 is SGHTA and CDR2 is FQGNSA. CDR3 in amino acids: CASSSTDSQETQYF.

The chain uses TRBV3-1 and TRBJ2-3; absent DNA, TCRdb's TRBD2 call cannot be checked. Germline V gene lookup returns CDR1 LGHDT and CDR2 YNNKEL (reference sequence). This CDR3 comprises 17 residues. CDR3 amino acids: CASSLPVGTSGSDTQYF.

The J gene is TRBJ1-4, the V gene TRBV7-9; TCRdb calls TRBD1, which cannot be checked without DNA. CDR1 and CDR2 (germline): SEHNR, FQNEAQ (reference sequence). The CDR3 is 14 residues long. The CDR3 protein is CASSLHRGGEKLFF.

The CDR3 spells CATSDLRWNHLTQQGDLNIQYF. V gene TRBV24-1 combines with J gene TRBJ2-4; TCRdb lists TRBD1, though no DNA is available to test this call. CDR1 is KGHDR, CDR2 SFDVKD, per germline. This CDR3 comprises 22 residues.

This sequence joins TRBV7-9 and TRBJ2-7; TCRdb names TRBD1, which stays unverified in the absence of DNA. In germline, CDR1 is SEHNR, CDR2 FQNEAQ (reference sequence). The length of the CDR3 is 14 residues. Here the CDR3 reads CASIKDTLSYEQYF.

The CDR3 spells CSAANPSTGEVAGELFF. V usage is TRBV20-1 and J usage is TRBJ2-2; TCRdb selects TRBD1, and the lack of DNA leaves this call unchecked. The CDR3 length is 17 residues. Germline values: CDR1 DFQATT, CDR2 SNEGSKA (reference sequence).

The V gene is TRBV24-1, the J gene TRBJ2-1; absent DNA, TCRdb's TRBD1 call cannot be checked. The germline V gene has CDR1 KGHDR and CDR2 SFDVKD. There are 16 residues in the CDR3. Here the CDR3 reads CATSEPQGNSGNEQFF.

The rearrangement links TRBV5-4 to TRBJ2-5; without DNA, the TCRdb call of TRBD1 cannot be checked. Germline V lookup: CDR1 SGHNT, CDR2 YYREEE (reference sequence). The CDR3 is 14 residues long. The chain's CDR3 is CASSLAGTEGTQYF.

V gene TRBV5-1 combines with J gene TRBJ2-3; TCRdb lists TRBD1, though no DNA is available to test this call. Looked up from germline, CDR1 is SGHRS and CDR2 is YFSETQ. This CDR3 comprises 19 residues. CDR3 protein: CASSPLGTGVVRGTDTQYF.

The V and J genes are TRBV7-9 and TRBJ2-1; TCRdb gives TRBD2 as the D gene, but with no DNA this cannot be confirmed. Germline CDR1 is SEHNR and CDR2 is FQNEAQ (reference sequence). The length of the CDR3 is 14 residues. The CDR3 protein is CASSLAGGPSEQFF.

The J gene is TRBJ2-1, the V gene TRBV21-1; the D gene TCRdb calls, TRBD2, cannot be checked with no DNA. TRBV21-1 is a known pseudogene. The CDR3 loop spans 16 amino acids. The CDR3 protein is CASSTMASGTYNEQFF.

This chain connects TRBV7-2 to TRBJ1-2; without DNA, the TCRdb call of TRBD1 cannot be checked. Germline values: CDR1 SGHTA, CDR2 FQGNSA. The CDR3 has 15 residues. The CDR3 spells CASSFTGTETYGYTF.

The CDR3 spells CASSRVRGWPGTSGMNEQFF. The chain combines TRBV11-1 with TRBJ2-1; TCRdb designates TRBD2, a call that cannot be tested without DNA. CDR3 length equals 20 residues. Germline lookup yields CDR1 SGHAT and CDR2 FQDESV (reference sequence).

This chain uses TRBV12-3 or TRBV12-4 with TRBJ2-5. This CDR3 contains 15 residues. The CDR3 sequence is CASSPQLAIKETQYF.